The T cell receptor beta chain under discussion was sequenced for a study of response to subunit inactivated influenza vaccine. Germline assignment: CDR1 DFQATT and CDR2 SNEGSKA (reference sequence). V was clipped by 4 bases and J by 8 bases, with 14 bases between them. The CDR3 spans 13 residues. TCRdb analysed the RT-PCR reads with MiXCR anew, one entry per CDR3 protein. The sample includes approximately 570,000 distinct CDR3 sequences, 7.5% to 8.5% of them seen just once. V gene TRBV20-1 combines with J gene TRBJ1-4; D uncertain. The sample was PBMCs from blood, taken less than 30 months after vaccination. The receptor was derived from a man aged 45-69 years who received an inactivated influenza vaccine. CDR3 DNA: TGCAGTGCTAAAAGGAGCCCCGGGGAAAAACTGTTTTTT. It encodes CSAKRSPGEKLFF.